This T cell receptor (beta chain) stems from a study of shared clonotypes between healthy human individuals. Method: immunoSEQ multiplex PCR; TCRdb's copy keeps in-frame clones and lacks some. This sample has about 470,000 clones, with roughly 77% found just once. V lost 6 bases and J 3 bases, leaving 12 bases between the germline ends. Germline V gene data show CDR1 as SNHLY and CDR2 as FYNNEI. This CDR3 has 13 amino acids. This sequence was found in a woman aged 40 to 50 in good health. Some clones in this sample may be carry-over from other donors' samples. The V gene is TRBV2, the J gene TRBJ2-7, with D perhaps TRBD2 (5 bases). The sequencing sample was made of PBMCs. This CDR3 is CASSLDSYYEQYF. The CDR3 DNA is TGTGCCAGCAGCTTGGACTCCTACTACGAGCAGTACTTC.